The 16 T cell receptor beta chains given below trace back to one sample, sequenced in a study of T cells in Graves' hyperthyroidism and ophthalmopathy. The CDR3 regions of TCR beta were amplified from RNA transcripts. TCR CDR3 regions were first amplified by RT-PCR with HTBI primers. MiXCR, applied by TCRdb to the multiplex PCR reads, yields one record per CDR3 protein. The table has 250,000 to 300,000 distinct CDR3 sequences, roughly 15% seen once. Sequenced: blood. The receptors originated from a woman aged 40-49 years with Graves' hyperthyroidism that later progressed to Graves' ophthalmopathy.

Only a few counts were recorded for this clonotype. The rearrangement joins TRBV29-1 to TRBJ2-3; D is possibly TRBD1 (6 bases). V lost 8 bases and J lost 0, with 12 bases in between. Germline V lookup: CDR1 SQVTM, CDR2 ANQGSEA. The CDR3 loop spans 13 amino acids. This CDR3 reads CSSKTGSTDTQYF. The CDR3 DNA reads as TGCAGCTCCAAGACAGGTAGCACAGATACGCAGTATTTT.

Only a few counts were recorded for this clonotype. This chain links TRBV4-1 with TRBJ2-1; tentative D call: TRBD2 (7 bases). V lost 6 bases to trimming and J lost 7 bases, with 19 bases between them. The CDR3 is made up of 15 amino acids. The germline CDR1 and CDR2 sequences are MGHRA and YSYEKL. The CDR3 sequence is CASRWGGRGSNEQFF. The DNA of the CDR3 is TGCGCCAGCAGGTGGGGGGGCAGAGGGTCGAATGAGCAGTTCTTC.

This clonotype was found many times. V usage is TRBV4-1 and J usage is TRBJ2-3; D call uncertain. Trimming took 0 bases from V and 4 from J, leaving 14 bases between them. CDR1 is MGHRA, CDR2 YSYEKL, per germline. CDR3 length equals 16 residues. The DNA of the CDR3 is TGCGCCAGCAGCCAAGATATGGGGATTTATGCAGATACGCAGTATTTT. It codes for CASSQDMGIYADTQYF.

The chain recombines TRBV12-3 or TRBV12-4 with TRBJ2-2, with D possibly being TRBD2 (6 bases). V lost 8 bases to trimming and J lost 3 bases, with 7 bases between them. The CDR3 runs to 12 residues. CDR3 sequence (DNA): TGTGCCAGCCCGGGAGACACCGGGGAGCTGTTTTTT. Translating gives CASPGDTGELFF.

This clonotype was counted at least ten times. This chain connects TRBV12-3 or TRBV12-4 to TRBJ2-5, with D perhaps being TRBD1 or TRBD2 (5 bases each). The V end was cut by 1 base, the J end by 5 bases, with 23 bases between. The CDR3 spans 18 residues. The chain's CDR3 is CASSLVPRGWTLGETQYF. Here the CDR3 DNA reads TGTGCCAGCAGTTTAGTACCGAGGGGCTGGACTTTGGGGGAGACCCAGTACTTC.

The table lists this clonotype with many counts. The chain is built from TRBV9 and TRBJ2-7; 8 bases agree with TRBD2. The V and J ends lost 4 bases and 5 bases, in that order; junction bases with no gene match: 11. CDR3 size: 15 residues. Per the germline V gene, CDR1 is SGDLS and CDR2 is YYNGEE. For the CDR3, the DNA is TGTGCCAGCAGCCCGGGGGGGCGGGAGATTGACGAGCAGTACTTC. It encodes CASSPGGREIDEQYF.

This clonotype appeared many times. V and J are TRBV3-1 and TRBJ2-7, with D hard to call. V lost 3 bases to trimming and J lost 1 base, with 7 bases between them. This CDR3 region has 13 residues. Germline CDR1 is LGHDT and CDR2 is YNNKEL (reference sequence). The DNA of the CDR3 is TGTGCCAGCAGCCAGGGATCTTCCTACGAGCAGTACTTC. It codes for CASSQGSSYEQYF.

The chain has TRBV5-8 and TRBJ2-3; TRBD2 is a possible D gene (6 bases). CDR1 and CDR2 from the germline V gene are SGHTS and YDEGEE. The germline V and J ends were trimmed by 4 bases and 0 bases, with 15 bases remaining between them. The CDR3 totals 16 residues. The CDR3 sequence: CASSAGTFSSTDTQYF. The CDR3 DNA sequence: TGTGCCAGCAGCGCCGGGACTTTCTCTAGCACAGATACGCAGTATTTT.

This clonotype was recorded at least ten times. The chain combines TRBV29-1 with TRBJ2-1, with TRBD2 matching 7 bases. Germline values: CDR1 SQVTM, CDR2 ANQGSEA. This CDR3 region has 15 residues. V lost 1 base to trimming and J lost 4 bases; unmatched junction nucleotides: 7. The CDR3 region has the DNA TGCAGCGTTGAAGGAGGTCTAGCGGAGTACAATGAGCAGTTCTTC. The encoded protein is CSVEGGLAEYNEQFF.

As concerns this clonotype: This may come from a read error, since a much larger clone is one base off. The J gene is TRBJ2-5, the V gene TRBV7-2; a possible D gene is TRBD2 (6 bases). Trimming removed 5 bases from V and 7 bases from J, with 17 bases in between. Looked up from germline, CDR1 is SGHTA and CDR2 is FQGNSA. There are 14 residues in the CDR3. The CDR3: CASSPLSRGGTQYF. The CDR3, as DNA: TGTGCCAGCAGCCCCTTATCCCGGGGAGGGACCCAGTACTTC.

The chain is built from TRBV6-1 and TRBJ1-1, with 8 bases aligning to TRBD1. V dropped 6 bases and J dropped 4; count of bases not matched to a gene: 4. The CDR3 runs to 13 residues. CDR1 and CDR2 (germline): MNHNS, SASEGT. CDR3 bases: TGTGCCAGCAGAGCAACAGGGGGCACTGAAGCTTTCTTT. The encoded protein is CASRATGGTEAFF.

V gene TRBV6-1 combines with J gene TRBJ2-7; D gene ambiguous. Per the germline V gene, CDR1 is MNHNS and CDR2 is SASEGT. V lost 8 bases, J lost 4 bases, and 12 bases lay in between. This CDR3 has 12 residues. The CDR3 is CASGRFRYEQYF. The CDR3 coding sequence is TGTGCCAGCGGCAGGTTTCGTTACGAGCAGTACTTC.

This clonotype has at least ten counts. The CDR3 loop is CASSYETGELFF. The CDR3 region has the DNA TGTGCCAGCAGCTACGAGACCGGGGAGCTGTTTTTT. This chain links TRBV7-9 with TRBJ2-2; D gene ambiguous. This CDR3 contains 12 residues. Germline lookup yields CDR1 SEHNR and CDR2 FQNEAQ (reference sequence). Trimming left V 4 bases short and J 5 bases short, with 5 bases between.

This clonotype was seen repeatedly, ten times or more. CDR3 protein: CAISESDLLLGNNEQFF. CDR3 nucleotide sequence: TGTGCCATCAGTGAGTCGGATCTTTTACTGGGGAACAATGAGCAGTTCTTC. V is TRBV10-3 and J is TRBJ2-1, with D hard to call. Germline CDR1 ENHRY, CDR2 SYGVKD. The CDR3 covers 17 residues. V was pared by 0 bases and J by 5 bases, with 17 bases between.

This clonotype was observed many times. This chain connects TRBV9 to TRBJ1-1; no definite D call. The CDR3 runs 13 residues. Trimming stripped 0 bases from V and 0 bases from J, with 3 bases between. Per the germline V gene, CDR1 is SGDLS and CDR2 is YYNGEE. This chain's CDR3 is CASSVEVNTEAFF. DNA for the CDR3: TGTGCCAGCAGCGTAGAGGTGAACACTGAAGCTTTCTTT.

This clonotype appeared many times. The chain uses TRBV6-2 or TRBV6-3 and TRBJ2-7; no firm D call. The germline V and J ends were trimmed by 2 bases and 3 bases, with 11 bases remaining between them. The CDR3 totals 14 residues. The germline V gene encodes CDR1 MNHEY and CDR2 SVGEGT. The CDR3 loop is CASSYSLVLYEQYF. The CDR3 DNA reads as TGTGCCAGCAGTTACAGTCTAGTCCTCTACGAGCAGTACTTC.